This T cell receptor (beta chain) is drawn from a study of identifying expanded T cells in peripheral blood (dated by TCRdb to the late 2010s). Study-wide context: Technical replicates were generated by sequencing separate aliquots of the same genomic DNA pool, and four replicates were compared pairwise.

On this clone itself: No antigen is known for it. Base-call qualities are not available, and no considerably larger clone is one nucleotide away.

Overall study outcomes, separate from this receptor: In all healthy donors, the variance in clone template counts between samples taken about 14 days apart rose significantly as total template count increased. Across all healthy-donor time intervals, the beta-binomial model significantly lowered both the number of clones called differentially abundant and the false-positive rate. The binomial model flagged roughly 1.3 differentially abundant clones between technical replicates but around 16 over approximately 2 weeks and 19 over four weeks. The authors expected biological variance in healthy repertoires might increase further over much longer intervals such as months to years.

No immune events, such as infections, were documented for the healthy donors during the collection period. To calibrate time-dependent variance in a beta-binomial model of T-cell clone differential abundance, blood repertoires from healthy donors were used as a training cohort. The training cohort was composed of approximately ten healthy donors, 3 female and 7 male. The donors were between roughly 25 and 65 years old, with an average age of roughly 40 years. Whole blood was collected from each healthy donor at three time points spaced two weeks apart and obtained from a commercial supplier. Genomic DNA was extracted from unsorted whole blood for immunosequencing. From cysteine to phenylalanine, the CDR3 is 15 amino acids long. Only the CDR3 region is kept as DNA, spanning 45 bases read in frame from base 1. Taken from the germline V gene, the CDR1 and CDR2 loops are SGHTA and FQGNSA. The germline ends are 14 bases apart after V is trimmed by 6 bases and J by 1 base.

The immunoSEQ Assay, which uses bias-controlled multiplex PCR amplification of genomic DNA, was used to profile TCRbeta CDR3 regions. Regarding the original processing steps: The absolute abundance of each unique TCRbeta CDR3 region was quantified after sequences were collapsed and filtered. Differential abundance was assessed using a binomial (Fisher-equivalent) model and a beta-binomial model in which time-dependent variance fitted from healthy donors was added. Any clone with fewer than 5 combined templates was excluded, and a clone was called differentially abundant if its Benjamini-Hochberg FDR was below 0.01. The form v = (b*log(k)+a)^2 was used to model beta-binomial variance as a function of total template count across the two samples. This is the immuneACCESS table as TCRdb keeps it, with only in-frame sequences that have V and J called. A part of the clones is gone; compared with another copy, unresolved V genes explain less than half, and the rest is unexplained. D and trimming come from the DNA, and the V and J calls and clone size come from that table. The sample table contains 120,000 or so clones; only one count was recorded for more than 80% of them. Clones ranked in the top ten supply 3.3% of the sample.

Sequencing input: blood. The receptor was isolated from a person aged 18 to 75 in good health. The chain is assembled from TRBV7-2 and TRBJ2-3; D gene: possibly TRBD2, on 6 matching bases. The CDR3 reads as follows: CASSPVAAGTDTQYF. The DNA reads TGTGCCAGCAGTCCCGTAGCGGCCGGCACAGATACGCAGTATTTT.